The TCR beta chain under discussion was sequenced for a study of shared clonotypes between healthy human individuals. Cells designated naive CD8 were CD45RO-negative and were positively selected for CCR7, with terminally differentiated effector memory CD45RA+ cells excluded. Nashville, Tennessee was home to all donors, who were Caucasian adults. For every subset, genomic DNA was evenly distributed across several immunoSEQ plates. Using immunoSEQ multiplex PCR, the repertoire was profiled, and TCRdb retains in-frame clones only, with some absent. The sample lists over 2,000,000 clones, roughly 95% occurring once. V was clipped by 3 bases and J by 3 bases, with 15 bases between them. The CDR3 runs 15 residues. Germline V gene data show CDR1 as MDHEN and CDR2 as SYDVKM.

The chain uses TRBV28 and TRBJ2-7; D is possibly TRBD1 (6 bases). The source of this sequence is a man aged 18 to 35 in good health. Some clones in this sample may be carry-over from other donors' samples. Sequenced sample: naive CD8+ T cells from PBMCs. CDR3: CASSFPRQENYEQYF. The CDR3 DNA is TGTGCCAGCAGTTTCCCCCGACAGGAAAACTACGAGCAGTACTTC.